These 2 T cell receptor beta chains share one sample of origin, sequenced in a study of blood T cell repertoires in COVID-19. Clones were sequenced by immunoSEQ multiplex PCR, and TCRdb holds only the in-frame ones, with some missing. The data show around 480,000 clones, with about 91% seen just once and about 12% held by the top ten. The specimen was peripheral blood. These receptors came from a woman between 50 and 59 years old with COVID-19, enrolled during active disease.

This chain joins TRBV6-5 and TRBJ1-5; no definite D call. V lost 8 bases, J lost 0 bases, and 11 bases lay in between. The germline V gene encodes CDR1 MNHEY and CDR2 SVGAGI. The CDR3 contains 14 residues. CDR3 nucleotide sequence: TGTGCCAGCTCGAGGGATTATAGCAATCAGCCCCAGCATTTT. Amino acid sequence: CASSRDYSNQPQHF.

V is TRBV5-4 and J is TRBJ2-7, with D possibly being TRBD2 (6 bases). Germline V gene sequence: CDR1 SGHNT, CDR2 YYREEE (reference sequence). V was pared by 4 bases and J by 4 bases, with 12 bases between. This CDR3 contains 13 residues. CDR3 loop: CASSGDWGYEQYF. The DNA of the CDR3 is TGTGCCAGCAGCGGGGACTGGGGGTACGAGCAGTACTTC.